This T cell receptor (beta chain) was captured in a study of cytomegalovirus exposure and HLA in healthy donors. Trimming removed 0 bases at V and 3 bases at J, with 12 bases between. The CDR3 is made up of 15 amino acids. Looked up from germline, CDR1 is LGHNA and CDR2 is YNFKEQ. The PCR made use of 60 Vbeta and 13 Jbeta primers. Assay used: immunoSEQ multiplex PCR; TCRdb lists only in-frame clones, some missing. The data show 90,000 to 150,000 clones, 76% seen once. The source of this sequence is a woman in her thirties or forties in good health and CMV-seropositive. The rearrangement links TRBV4-2 to TRBJ2-7; maybe TRBD2 (6 bases). The sequencing input was PBMCs. CDR3 sequence (DNA): TGTGCCAGCAGCCAAGACGGAGGGAGAGTCTACGAGCAGTACTTC. Translation gives CASSQDGGRVYEQYF.